Listed below are T cell receptor beta chains from one sample, sequenced in a study of glioma-infiltrating T cells. TCRdb redid the calling of the multiplex PCR reads with MiXCR, one entry per CDR3 protein. The sample contains 150,000 to 200,000 distinct CDR3 sequences, over 30% of which appear only once. The sample comprised glioma tissue, nonneoplastic brain tissue, or PBMCs (not recorded which). The receptor source for this set is a human donor with low-grade glioma or glioblastoma, undergoing nonglioma brain surgery, or in good health (not recorded which). Each CDR3 is given with its conserved first and last residue. A D gene is named only where the DNA matches it firmly. A clone size is listed for some rows: how often the clone was seen (once, few, many), or a class if it is expanded.

>-|TRBV20-1|TRBJ2-1|many
TGCAGTGGGCTCTCCTACAATGAGCAGTTCTTC
CSGLSYNEQFF
>-|TRBV7-9|TRBJ2-1|many
TGTGCCAGCAGCTCCCCCAGAACTTACAATGAGCAGTTCTTC
CASSSPRTYNEQFF
>-|TRBV29-1|TRBJ2-3|-
TGCAGCGCCGAACCTAGCACAGATACGCAGTATTTT
CSAEPSTDTQYF
>-|TRBV20-1|TRBJ1-5|many
TGCAGTGCTAGAGAAGGTGCCGGCGTTTATAGCAATCAGCCCCAGCATTTT
CSAREGAGVYSNQPQHF
>-|TRBV7-2|TRBJ2-3|many
TGTGCCAGCGGTTCCGGGGTAAACACAGATACGCAGTATTTT
CASGSGVNTDTQYF
>-|TRBV6-2/TRBV6-3|TRBJ2-1|many
TGTGCCAGCAGTTACAATCCAGGACTTCAGCAGTTCTTC
CASSYNPGLQQFF
>-|TRBV6-2/TRBV6-3|TRBJ1-6|once
TGTGCCAGCAGTTATAAGGATTATAATTCACCCATCCACTTT
CASSYKDYNSPIHF
>-|TRBV7-2|TRBJ2-5|-
TGTGCCAGCAGCTTACACGGACAAGGAGAGACCCAGTACTTC
CASSLHGQGETQYF
>TRBD2|TRBV5-4|TRBJ2-3|few
TGTGCCAGCAGCTTGGGGGGACTTACCGGGAGGGCTTCTGATACGCAGTATTTT
CASSLGGLTGRASDTQYF
>-|TRBV7-9|TRBJ1-1|many
TGTGCCAGCAGCGATCAGGGGAACACTGAAGCTTTCTTT
CASSDQGNTEAFF
>TRBD2|TRBV27|TRBJ2-1|-
TGTGCCAGCACCGGACTAGCGGGGGTTTACAATGAGCAGTTCTTC
CASTGLAGVYNEQFF
>TRBD2|TRBV10-3|TRBJ2-7|many
TGTGCCATCAGTACTACTAGCGGGTATAACGAGCAGTACTTC
CAISTTSGYNEQYF
>TRBD2|TRBV15|TRBJ2-5|-
TGTGCCACCAGCAGAGCTGGTACTAGCGGTCAACAGATCCAGTACTTC
CATSRAGTSGQQIQYF
>-|TRBV27|TRBJ1-3|many
TGTGCCACCATGGACAGAAAGATCTCTGGAAACACCATATATTTT
CATMDRKISGNTIYF
>TRBD1|TRBV5-1|TRBJ1-2|few
TGCGCCAGCAGCCCGGCAGGGGGGACAAACTATGGCTACACCTTC
CASSPAGGTNYGYTF
>-|TRBV7-9|TRBJ2-7|-
TGTGCCAGCAGCCATGGAGGAAGCGTGAGCGATCAGTACTTC
CASSHGGSVSDQYF
>-|TRBV4-2|TRBJ2-2|many
TGTGCCAGCAGCCCGATACCCGGGGAGCTGTTTTTT
CASSPIPGELFF
>TRBD1|TRBV28|TRBJ2-7|many
TGTGCCAGCAGTTTCGAAAGACAGGGGGCCTACGAGCAGTACTTC
CASSFERQGAYEQYF
>TRBD2|TRBV29-1|TRBJ2-3|-
TGCAGCGTTGGACTAGCGGAAAGCACAGATACGCAGTATTTT
CSVGLAESTDTQYF
>TRBD1|TRBV7-3|TRBJ1-2|once
TGTGCCAGCAGCCCGACAGGGGGCAGCTACACCTTC
CASSPTGGSYTF
>-|TRBV27|TRBJ1-6|many
TGTGCCAGCAGTTTATCTGTCCCCTTATCCCTCCACTTT
CASSLSVPLSLHF
>-|TRBV6-1|TRBJ2-7|many
TGTGCCAGCAGTCCTCTCCTTGGGACTCTTTACGAGCAGTACTTC
CASSPLLGTLYEQYF
>-|TRBV7-2|TRBJ2-3|many
TGTGCCAGCAGCTTAGGAGGCAGCGGCACAGATACGCAGTATTTT
CASSLGGSGTDTQYF
>-|TRBV19|TRBJ2-1|-
TGTGCCAGTAGTACCACCATGGGGACATTAGTCGATGAGCAGTTCTTC
CASSTTMGTLVDEQFF
>-|TRBV19|TRBJ2-5|many
TGTGCCAGTAGTACGGGTAAAGAGACCCAGTACTTC
CASSTGKETQYF
>-|TRBV29-1|TRBJ1-1|many
TGCAGCGTTGAAGTACAGGGTCCGAACACTGAAGCTTTCTTT
CSVEVQGPNTEAFF
>-|TRBV2|TRBJ2-5|many
TGTGCCAGCAGTGAGCAGGGGCCCCAAGAGACCCAGTACTTC
CASSEQGPQETQYF
>-|TRBV7-2|TRBJ2-3|many
TGTGCCAGCAGAGGGACCTATAGCACAGATACGCAGTATTTT
CASRGTYSTDTQYF
>-|TRBV9|TRBJ1-4|many
TGTGCCAGCAGCGTAGCGGCGCAAGCTAATGAAAAACTGTTTTTT
CASSVAAQANEKLFF
>TRBD1|TRBV28|TRBJ2-1|many
TGTGCCAGCACCCAAAGGACAGGCATCGATGAGCAGTTCTTC
CASTQRTGIDEQFF
>-|TRBV12-3/TRBV12-4|TRBJ2-3|-
TGTGCCAGCAGTTTACAAAGGGATGGGACAGATACGCAGTATTTT
CASSLQRDGTDTQYF
>-|TRBV18|TRBJ2-7|many
TGTGCCAGCTCACCTCGGGACTACGAGCAGTACTTC
CASSPRDYEQYF
>-|TRBV19|TRBJ2-4|-
TGTGCCAGTAGTATGATAGGAAACATTCAGTACTTC
CASSMIGNIQYF
>-|TRBV20-1|TRBJ1-5|many
TGCAGTGGTATCGGACAGCCTAATCAGCCCCAGCATTTT
CSGIGQPNQPQHF
>TRBD1|TRBV2|TRBJ1-4|many
TGTGCCAGCACTAGGGACAGGGAAAAACTGTTTTTT
CASTRDREKLFF
>-|TRBV19|TRBJ1-5|many
TGTGCCAGTAGTCTAGGGAACGGGAATCAGCCCCAGCATTTT
CASSLGNGNQPQHF
>-|TRBV4-3|TRBJ1-5|many
TGCGCCAGCAGCCAGGCGCTACAGAGGTCCCAGCATTTT
CASSQALQRSQHF
>TRBD2|TRBV27|TRBJ2-7|-
TGTGCCAGCAGTTTAAGCGGGAGGGACGGCGAGCAGTACTTC
CASSLSGRDGEQYF
>-|TRBV27|TRBJ2-7|many
TGTGCCAGCAGTTTCGTAGGGCAGCAGTGGTACTTC
CASSFVGQQWYF
>-|TRBV5-1|TRBJ2-1|many
TGCGCCAGCAGCTTGGTGGCAGGAACTTACAATGAGCAGTTCTTC
CASSLVAGTYNEQFF
>-|TRBV5-1|TRBJ2-7|-
TGCGCCAGCAGCTTGGGTTTGGCAGGGCGAAACCAGTACTTC
CASSLGLAGRNQYF
>-|TRBV10-2|TRBJ1-1|many
TGCGCCAGCAGGAGAGCGACATCCGAAGCTTTCTTT
CASRRATSEAFF
>-|TRBV2|TRBJ1-2|-
TGTGCCAGCAGCGAATGGGTAGGATATGGCTACACCTTC
CASSEWVGYGYTF
>TRBD2|TRBV20-1|TRBJ2-2|many
TGCAGTGCCAGGCCCACTAGCGGGAGGGGCGGGGAGCTGTTTTTT
CSARPTSGRGGELFF
>-|TRBV12-3/TRBV12-4|TRBJ1-3|-
TGTGCCAGCAGCTTGACAATACCTGGAAACACCATATATTTT
CASSLTIPGNTIYF
>-|TRBV14|TRBJ1-1|many
TGTGCCAGCAGCCCCTTGGGCGCAGGGTATTTCGTGAACACTGAAGCTTTCTTT
CASSPLGAGYFVNTEAFF
>TRBD2|TRBV7-8|TRBJ2-7|once
TGTGCCAGCAGCCCGGGACTAGCGGGAGGGTCCTACAACGAGCAGTACTTC
CASSPGLAGGSYNEQYF
>-|TRBV24-1|TRBJ2-1|many
TGTGCCACCAGTGACCGAGGGACTGCATACAATGAGCAGTTCTTC
CATSDRGTAYNEQFF
>TRBD1|TRBV7-2|TRBJ2-7|-
TGTGCCAGCAGCTTAGTATTCGGGACAGGGTACGAGCAGTACTTC
CASSLVFGTGYEQYF
>-|TRBV5-1|TRBJ1-1|many
TGCGCCAGCAGCTTGGAACCAGGGCGATCCACTGAAGCTTTCTTT
CASSLEPGRSTEAFF